The sequence of this T cell receptor (beta chain) was determined in a study of shared clonotypes between healthy human individuals. Here immunoSEQ multiplex PCR was the method, and the copy in TCRdb shows in-frame clones only, minus some. The data hold about 2.1 million clones, with 85% to 95% observed a single time. Germline V gene sequence: CDR1 LGHNA, CDR2 YSLEER. V dropped 4 bases and J dropped 4; count of bases not matched to a gene: 2. This CDR3 spans 14 amino acids. Of note for this clone: Different DNA sequences within this sample yield the same CDR3.

The naive CD8 subset, CD45RO-negative cells positively selected for CCR7, excluded terminally differentiated effector memory CD45RA+ cells. The V gene is TRBV4-3, the J gene TRBJ1-2; 11 bases are a match to TRBD1. Sample: naive CD8+ T cells from PBMCs. The receptor was derived from a man between 18 and 29 years old in good health. Some clones in this sample may be carry-over from other donors' samples. The CDR3 bases are TGCGCCAGCAGCCCGGGACAGGGGGGCTATGGCTACACCTTC. It codes for CASSPGQGGYGYTF.